The 29 T cell receptor beta chains below all came from one sample that was sequenced in a study of prognosis after radiotherapy for stage I lung cancer. The genomic DNA TCR beta CDR3 region underwent two rounds of multiplex PCR. Gene-specific TRBV and TRBJ primers were used in PCR round one. TCRdb redid the calling of the multiplex PCR reads with MiXCR, one entry per CDR3 protein. The repertoire consists of approximately 20,000 distinct CDR3 sequences, with about a quarter occurring once and the leading ten covering 20% to 25%. Sequenced material: PBMCs, taken before or after stereotactic body radiation therapy (not recorded which). Every receptor here comes from a donor over 45 with non-small cell lung cancer.

A few counts support this clonotype. A much larger clone lies a single base off, so this may be a read error. J is TRBJ2-1 and V is TRBV19, with TRBD2 identical over 8 bases. CDR3 size: 16 residues. Per germline, CDR1 LNHDA and CDR2 SQIVND (reference sequence). The CDR3 here is CASSTPRSGGYNEQSF. CDR3 in DNA: TGTGCCAGTAGTACCCCTCGGAGCGGGGGCTACAATGAGCAGTCCTTC.

In its sample, this clonotype was seen many times. This chain links TRBV5-1 with TRBJ2-3, with 7 bases matching TRBD2. V shed 4 bases and J 5 bases; nucleotides not matched to a gene: 4. This CDR3 has 13 residues. Germline assignment: CDR1 SGHRS and CDR2 YFSETQ. The CDR3 protein is CASSGREIDTQYF. CDR3 sequence (DNA): TGCGCCAGCAGCGGGAGGGAGATAGATACGCAGTATTTT.

This chain links TRBV20-1 with TRBJ2-5; no clear D gene. Trimming removed 0 bases at V and 3 bases at J, with 14 bases between. This CDR3 has 15 amino acids. Germline CDR1 DFQATT, CDR2 SNEGSKA (reference sequence). CDR3 loop: CSARDPRIEEETQYF. The CDR3 DNA is TGCAGTGCTAGAGATCCCAGAATAGAGGAAGAGACCCAGTACTTC.

In the case of this clonotype: The junction and the germline gene differ at one end; a read error may be behind it. The V and J genes are TRBV28 and TRBJ1-6; D gene unclear. The length of the CDR3 is 16 residues. Germline assignment: CDR1 MDHEN and CDR2 SYDVKM. The CDR3 DNA sequence: TGTGCCAGCAGTGATCTACCGGCGGTAGTTAATTCACCCGTCCACTTT. Its protein is CASSDLPAVVNSPVHF.

This clonotype showed up many times. The CDR3 spells CASSISTSEETQYF. Here the CDR3 DNA reads TGTGCCAGCAGCATTTCGACTAGTGAGGAGACCCAGTACTTC. V gene TRBV9 combines with J gene TRBJ2-5; D perhaps matches TRBD2 (6 bases). With 4 bases removed from V and 5 bases from J, the gap between germline ends came to 15 bases. Germline assignment: CDR1 SGDLS and CDR2 YYNGEE. The CDR3 totals 14 residues.

This clonotype was counted many times. This rearrangement joins TRBV2 to TRBJ2-3; TRBD2 agrees at 13 bases. The V and J ends lost 8 bases and 3 bases, in that order; junction bases with no gene match: 8. The CDR3 totals 16 residues. Looked up from germline, CDR1 is SNHLY and CDR2 is FYNNEI. CDR3 nucleotide sequence: TGTGCCAGCTGGACTAGCGGGAGTACGGGAACAGATACGCAGTATTTT. It translates to CASWTSGSTGTDTQYF.

This clonotype was seen at least ten times. V and J are TRBV28 and TRBJ2-7; 10 nucleotides align to TRBD2. V lost 8 bases to trimming and J lost 3 bases; unmatched junction nucleotides: 7. The CDR3 consists of 14 residues. Germline CDR1 MDHEN, CDR2 SYDVKM. The CDR3 spells CASVGTSVNYEQYF. The DNA of the CDR3 is TGTGCCAGCGTTGGGACTAGCGTAAACTACGAGCAGTACTTC.

This clonotype came up many times. The chain carries TRBV6-5 and TRBJ1-1; D perhaps matches TRBD1 (5 bases). Germline CDR1 MNHEY, CDR2 SVGAGI. This CDR3 has 14 amino acids. Trimming pared 1 base from V and 8 bases from J, leaving 14 bases between. The CDR3 bases are TGTGCCAGCAGTTACTTTTTATCCCGACAGGAAGCTTTCTTT. The encoded protein is CASSYFLSRQEAFF.

This clonotype was recorded many times. The rearrangement links TRBV28 to TRBJ2-7; a weak D match, TRBD2 (5 bases). Between the trimmed V and J ends, which lost 3 bases and 3 bases, there was a span of 9 bases. Germline values: CDR1 MDHEN, CDR2 SYDVKM. The CDR3 has 13 residues. The CDR3 here is CASSFSGGYEQYF. The CDR3 nucleotides read TGTGCCAGCAGTTTCTCAGGAGGCTACGAGCAGTACTTC.

This clonotype is medium-sized by share. The J gene is TRBJ1-6, the V gene TRBV20-1, with 8 bases that match TRBD1. In germline, CDR1 is DFQATT, CDR2 SNEGSKA (reference sequence). V was clipped by 3 bases and J by 6 bases; unmatched bases: 1. The CDR3 has 13 residues. The CDR3 protein is CSARTGVNSPLHF. The CDR3 DNA follows: TGCAGTGCTAGGACAGGGGTTAATTCACCCCTCCACTTT.

The chain is built from TRBV2 and TRBJ2-1; the D gene is possibly TRBD1 (5 bases). The CDR3 loop spans 14 amino acids. V was shortened by 8 bases and J by 7 bases, with 18 bases between the two germline ends. Per the germline V gene, CDR1 is SNHLY and CDR2 is FYNNEI. The CDR3 is CASSAAGKYNEQFF. For the CDR3, the DNA is TGTGCCAGCTCTGCGGCAGGGAAGTATAATGAGCAGTTCTTC.

This clonotype has ten or more counts. The chain employs TRBV4-1 and TRBJ1-2, with 7 bases matching TRBD1. This CDR3 region has 14 residues. CDR1 MGHRA and CDR2 YSYEKL come from the germline V gene. Trimming at V came to 7 bases and at J to 6 bases, leaving 11 bases not matched to a gene. CDR3 nucleotide sequence: TGCGCCAGCACCTCAACGGTGCAGGGGGATGGCTACACCTTC. Protein sequence: CASTSTVQGDGYTF.

This clonotype was recorded at least ten times. The V call is TRBV6-1, the J call TRBJ1-2; TRBD1 matches at 7 bases. Germline values: CDR1 MNHNS, CDR2 SASEGT. The CDR3 has 13 amino acids. The ends lost 7 bases at V and 6 bases at J; junction bases unmatched: 8. CDR3 sequence reads: CASTTGRGDGYTF. DNA for the CDR3: TGTGCCAGCACCACCGGCAGGGGGGATGGCTACACCTTC.

As regards this clonotype: It differs at one base from a far larger clone, so likely a read error. The rearrangement links TRBV6-1 to TRBJ2-7, with D possibly being TRBD2 (5 bases). The CDR3 is 14 residues long. The germline V and J ends were trimmed by 3 bases and 5 bases, with 14 bases remaining between them. Germline assignment: CDR1 MNHNS and CDR2 SASEGT. CDR3 region: CASSDQSVGNEQYF. CDR3 nucleotides: TGTGCCAGCAGTGACCAGTCGGTCGGGAACGAGCAGTACTTC.

For this clonotype: This may stem from a read error, because a much larger clone lies one nucleotide away. V and J are TRBV30 and TRBJ2-2; D unresolved. Trimming pared 3 bases from V and 3 bases from J, leaving 11 bases between. Germline V gives CDR1 GTSNPN, CDR2 SVGIG (reference sequence). This CDR3 has 14 amino acids. CDR3 amino acids: CAWRPYHDTGELFF. In DNA, the CDR3 is TGTGCCTGGAGGCCGTACCATGACACCGGGGAGCTGTTTTTT.

This clonotype was recorded at least ten times. The V and J genes are TRBV3-1 and TRBJ2-7, with 9 bases fitting TRBD2. With 4 bases clipped from V and 2 bases from J, the junction kept 6 bases outside the gene matches. Per germline, CDR1 LGHDT and CDR2 YNNKEL (reference sequence). The length of the CDR3 is 15 residues. CDR3 sequence reads: CASSPETSGTYEQYF. Written as DNA, the CDR3 is TGTGCCAGCAGCCCCGAGACTAGCGGCACCTACGAGCAGTACTTC.

This clonotype was seen many times. The V call is TRBV30, the J call TRBJ1-4, with TRBD1 matching over 9 bases. This CDR3 has 16 amino acids. The V segment lost 2 bases and the J segment 5 bases; nucleotides outside the gene matches: 9. CDR1 and CDR2 from the germline V gene are GTSNPN and SVGIG (reference sequence). The CDR3 DNA reads TGTGCCTGGAGTCTAACCGCCGGGACAGGGAATGAAAAACTGTTTTTT. Translation: CAWSLTAGTGNEKLFF.

This clonotype is categorized as medium-sized. The gene calls are TRBV20-1 and TRBJ2-3; 10 bases agree with TRBD2. Looked up from germline, CDR1 is DFQATT and CDR2 is SNEGSKA (reference sequence). This CDR3 comprises 16 residues. Trimming cost V 6 bases and J 2 bases; bases outside gene matches: 11. CDR3 in amino acids: CSATGTSDGVTDTQYF. DNA of the CDR3: TGCAGTGCCACCGGGACTAGCGATGGGGTCACAGATACGCAGTATTTT.

This clonotype was counted many times. The chain is built from TRBV5-1 and TRBJ2-5; D gene ambiguous. Trimming removed 0 bases from V and 5 bases from J, with 2 bases in between. The CDR3 is 11 amino acids. Germline V gene data show CDR1 as SGHRS and CDR2 as YFSETQ. The DNA of the CDR3 is TGCGCCAGCAGCTTGGTTGAGACCCAGTACTTC. Amino acid sequence: CASSLVETQYF.

A word on this clonotype: The likely explanation is a read error, given a far larger clone one base away. The CDR3 DNA reads as TGTGCCGGCAGAGGGGCGACTAGCTGGAGGGTCGATGAGCAGTTCTTC. Residues: CAGRGATSWRVDEQFF. The chain uses TRBV6-5 and TRBJ2-1; TRBD2 agrees at 7 bases. Per germline, CDR1 MNHEY and CDR2 SVGAGI. This CDR3 has 16 amino acids.

With regard to this clonotype: A read error may explain this, as a much larger clone is one base away. This sequence joins TRBV3-1 and TRBJ1-2, with unresolved D. The CDR3 has 13 residues. Trimming cost V 0 bases and J 13 bases, with 15 bases left between them. Germline assignment: CDR1 LGHDT and CDR2 YNNKEL (reference sequence). The CDR3 DNA reads as TGTGCCAGCAGCCAAGAAGGGAGGCGGAGCTGCACCTTC. It yields the protein CASSQEGRRSCTF.

This clonotype was detected many times. J is TRBJ2-3 and V is TRBV5-1; tentative D call: TRBD1 (5 bases). Germline CDR1 and CDR2: SGHRS and YFSETQ. The CDR3 is made up of 15 amino acids. Trimming pared 1 base from V and 3 bases from J, leaving 12 bases between. CDR3 DNA: TGCGCCAGCAGCTTGTACAGGTTGGGGACAGATACGCAGTATTTT. Its protein is CASSLYRLGTDTQYF. Supplemented by reference TRBV5-1 and TRBJ2-3, the full variable domain reads KAGVTQTPRYLIKTRGQQVTLSCSPISGHRSVSWYQQTPGQGLQFLFEYFSETQRNKGNFPGRFSGRQFSNSRSEMNVSTLELGDSALYLCASSLYRLGTDTQYFGPGTRLTVL.

Ten or more counts support this clonotype. The chain couples TRBV9 to TRBJ2-1, with D possibly matching TRBD2 (6 bases). V lost 4 bases to trimming and J lost 4 bases, with 15 bases between them. The length of the CDR3 is 15 residues. Looked up from germline, CDR1 is SGDLS and CDR2 is YYNGEE. CDR3 sequence (DNA): TGTGCCAGCAGCACCCGGGACTCCGCATACAATGAGCAGTTCTTC. Protein sequence: CASSTRDSAYNEQFF. The full variable domain, completed using reference TRBV9 and TRBJ2-1, is DSGVTQTPKHLITATGQRVTLRCSPRSGDLSVYWYQQSLDQGLQFLIQYYNGEERAKGNILERFSAQQFPDLHSELNLSSLELGDSALYFCASSTRDSAYNEQFFGPGTRLTVL.

This clonotype was seen repeatedly, ten times or more. This chain links TRBV5-6 with TRBJ2-7; TRBD1 matches at 8 bases. V lost 2 bases and J lost 5; bases outside the gene matches: 3. The CDR3 contains 13 residues. Germline V lookup: CDR1 SGHDT, CDR2 YYEEEE. CDR3 in DNA: TGTGCCAGCAGCTTCAGGGGGCTCGACGAGCAGTACTTC. Translated: CASSFRGLDEQYF.

To note about this clonotype: A far more abundant clone sits one base away, making this likely a read error. The rearrangement uses TRBV6-9 and TRBJ2-7; 13 bases are shared with TRBD2. Trimming took 1 base from V and 7 from J; bases not matched to a gene: 7. Germline V lookup: CDR1 MNHGY, CDR2 SVAAGI. CDR3 length: 16 residues. CDR3 sequence reads: CASSYFRLAGGHEQYF. CDR3 nucleotide sequence: TGTGCCAGCAGTTATTTCAGACTAGCGGGAGGCCATGAGCAGTACTTC.

This clonotype was seen ten or more times. This sequence joins TRBV5-8 and TRBJ2-7; a possible D gene is TRBD2 (6 bases). The length of the CDR3 is 13 residues. Germline V gene lookup returns CDR1 SGHTS and CDR2 YDEGEE. DNA of the CDR3: TGTGGCGGTGCAGGGAGGTATTTGGGAGAGCAGTACTTC. Its translation: CGGAGRYLGEQYF.

As concerns this clonotype: In this CDR3 the conserved last residue, phenylalanine or tryptophan, is missing, so a read error is likely. The genes are TRBV12-3 or TRBV12-4 and TRBJ1-6; maybe TRBD1 (6 bases). This CDR3 spans 14 amino acids. Trimming removed 4 bases at V and 11 bases at J, with 15 bases between. This CDR3 is CASSYRVGVPPLHS. In nucleotides, the CDR3 is TGTGCCAGCAGTTACAGGGTCGGCGTTCCACCCCTCCACTCT.

Remarks on this clonotype: Compared with germline, one end of the junction differs, possibly owing to a read error. The chain is built from TRBV18 and TRBJ2-3, with D possibly TRBD2 on 7 matching bases. The CDR3 is 16 amino acids. Germline V gene lookup returns CDR1 KGHSH and CDR2 LQKENI. CDR3 in DNA: TGTGCCAGCTCACTTTGCGGGGGCGGGAACACAGATACACAGTATTTT. Translation: CASSLCGGGNTDTQYF.

This clonotype was picked up many times. The rearrangement links TRBV14 to TRBJ2-7, with TRBD2 identical over 10 bases. CDR1 is SGHDN, CDR2 FVKESK, per germline. With V trimmed by 0 bases and J by 4 bases, 3 bases remained unmatched. The CDR3 runs 15 residues. CDR3 residues: CASSQEASGRYEQYF. The DNA of the CDR3 is TGTGCCAGCAGCCAAGAAGCTAGCGGGAGATACGAGCAGTACTTC.